This T cell receptor beta chain stems from a study of molecular identifiers for immune sequencing clone quantification. Study-level results: Clones that had above 20 RNA copies took up over 97% of effector molecules but under 1% in naive cells. Among about 1 million naive cells, as was reported, spiked Jurkat TCR RNA from one cell was detectable.

Generation of bulk TCR libraries relied on previously described methods and listed TCR primers. TCRdb re-called the PCR reads through MiXCR, storing one row per CDR3 protein. The sample contains around 8,000 distinct CDR3 sequences, approximately 31% of which appear only once. The germline gives CDR1 MNHEY, CDR2 SMNVEV (reference sequence). This CDR3 contains 12 residues. Trimming pared 6 bases from V and 4 bases from J, leaving 8 bases between. Sorting recovered naive CD8 T cells on a CD8+CD4-CCR7+CD45RA+ profile. As to this clonotype: Its antigen is not identified.

This TCR was sampled from a human donor in good health. Some libraries in this study had Jurkat cell RNA spiked in. Specimen: naive CD8+ T cells from blood, with Jurkat cell RNA spiked in. Noted subset: FACS-sorted CD8+CD4-CCR7+CD45RA+ naive T cells. The chain employs TRBV27 and TRBJ2-3; no firm D call. CDR3 sequence (DNA): TGTGCCAGCAGGTTGGGCCCAGATACGCAGTATTTT. This gives the protein CASRLGPDTQYF.